This T cell receptor (beta chain) was profiled in a study of T cells after yellow fever vaccination. Turning to the study itself: The authors prepared low-cell-number fractions using SMART-Seq v4 Ultra Low Input.

This clonotype has only a few counts. The antigen remains unidentified. Study-level results: Re-detected after boosting: most primary clones, 96% of CD4 and about 85% of CD8.

In making TCR cDNA, 5'RACE template switching added a universal primer site and UMIs to it. Each CDR3 protein gets one entry after TCRdb re-called the 5' RACE reads with MiXCR. This table holds 500,000 to 650,000 distinct CDR3 sequences, roughly 14% found once. This CDR3 spans 14 amino acids. V gave up 5 bases and J gave up 5 bases, with 13 bases separating them. CDR1 and CDR2 from the germline V gene are SEHNR and FQNEAQ (reference sequence). The receptor comes from a man younger than 40 who received the YFV17D yellow fever vaccine. The V gene is TRBV7-9, the J gene TRBJ1-5, with D hard to call. Sequenced here: PBMCs, sampled on the day of the yellow fever booster vaccination. CDR3 residues: CASSPMEPYQPQHF. The CDR3 DNA reads as TGTGCCAGCAGCCCGATGGAGCCCTATCAGCCCCAGCATTTT.